Below are 21 T cell receptor beta chains sequenced from a single sample in a study of post-analysis software for immune sequencing data (dated by TCRdb to between 2014 and 2017). The paper's findings and limits, for the study overall: Patients showed significantly higher frequencies than controls for roughly 5 TRBV segments, among them TRBV5-6, TRBV5-1 and TRBV20-1.

These receptors have no identified antigens. The method was PCR. Instrument used: Illumina HiSeq 2500. To reduce PCR and sequencing biases, unique molecular identifiers were built into the TCR beta cDNA libraries. TCRdb itself trimmed the public reads at Q25 with fastp, ran MiXCR and retained productive beta chains. Each entry is one CDR3 protein sequence, shown with its most common DNA and genes. This sample holds 750,000 to 950,000 distinct CDR3 sequences; roughly 58% were observed only once. Jointly, the top ten make up approximately 4.5% of the sample. Sequenced: blood. The receptors stem from a girl aged 5 to 17 with multiple sclerosis.

In the case of this clonotype: One end of the junction varies from germline; a read error may be responsible. The chain joins TRBV14 to TRBJ2-5; D is unresolved. Germline-derived CDR1 and CDR2 are SGHDN and FVKESK. The CDR3 consists of 16 residues. The CDR3 protein is CACSEDGRTYQETQYF. CDR3 DNA: TGTGCCTGCAGCGAAGATGGACGGACGTACCAAGAGACCCAGTACTTC. The full variable domain, rest sourced from reference TRBV14 and TRBJ2-5, is EAGVTQFPSHSVIEKGQTVTLRCDPISGHDNLYWYRRVMGKEIKFLLHFVKESKQDESGMPNNRFLAERTGGTYSTLKVQPAELEDSGVYFCACSEDGRTYQETQYFGPGTRLLVL.

The chain joins TRBV7-2 to TRBJ2-7; D remains ambiguous. This CDR3 has 13 residues. CDR1 and CDR2 from the germline V gene are SGHTA and FQGNSA. The V end was cut by 0 bases, the J end by 4 bases, with 7 bases between. In nucleotides, the CDR3 is TGTGCCAGCAGCTTAGCGCTGGAGTACGAGCAGTACTTC. Translating gives CASSLALEYEQYF.

This chain joins TRBV2 and TRBJ1-6, with D possibly TRBD1 on 5 matching bases. This CDR3 contains 12 residues. CDR1 and CDR2 from the germline V gene are SNHLY and FYNNEI. V was trimmed by 6 bases and J by 16 bases, leaving 16 bases between them. Written as DNA, the CDR3 is TGTGCCAGCAGCGACAGATCAATTGGACTCCACTTT. This codes for CASSDRSIGLHF.

Turning to this clonotype: One end of the junction varies from germline; a read error may be responsible. The chain carries TRBV7-7 and TRBJ2-5; 9 nucleotides agree with TRBD2. The CDR3 length is 14 residues. CDR1 SSHAT and CDR2 FNYEAQ come from the germline V gene (reference sequence). The CDR3, as DNA: TGTGCTAGCAGCGCGGGGGGGCTATCCGAGACCCAGTACTTC. This codes for CASSAGGLSETQYF.

This chain joins TRBV7-9 and TRBJ2-6; D ambiguous. This CDR3 spans 14 amino acids. Germline loops: CDR1 SEHNR, CDR2 FQNEAQ (reference sequence). V was clipped by 5 bases and J by 6 bases, with 11 bases between them. The CDR3 loop reads CASSTTVEANVLTF. Written as DNA, the CDR3 is TGTGCCAGCAGCACGACTGTTGAGGCCAACGTCCTGACTTTC.

The rearrangement links TRBV13 to TRBJ2-1; tentatively, D is TRBD1 (6 bases). The germline V and J ends were trimmed by 8 bases and 6 bases, with 14 bases remaining between them. From germline, CDR1 is PRHDT and CDR2 FYEKMQ (reference sequence). This CDR3 is built from 13 residues. The CDR3 DNA sequence: TGTGCCAGCGGAAATACAGGGACCAATGAGCAGTTCTTC. Encoded protein: CASGNTGTNEQFF.

The V and J genes are TRBV7-9 and TRBJ2-3; 7 nucleotides agree with TRBD2. Trimming took 5 bases from V and 2 from J; bases not matched to a gene: 13. Germline V gene data show CDR1 as SEHNR and CDR2 as FQNEAQ (reference sequence). The length of the CDR3 is 17 residues. CDR3 coding DNA: TGTGCCAGCAGCCCCACCTCGGGACTAAAGACCACAGATACGCAGTATTTT. Protein product: CASSPTSGLKTTDTQYF.

As regards this clonotype: At one end the junction does not follow the germline gene, possibly because of a read error. J is TRBJ2-5 and V is TRBV12-3 or TRBV12-4, with D uncertain. There are 12 residues in the CDR3. CDR3 region: CASSRAPETQYF. CDR3 in DNA: TGTGCCAGCAGCCGCGCTCCGGAGACTCAGTACTTC.

The rearrangement joins TRBV5-1 to TRBJ2-3; TRBD2 agrees at 15 bases. The trim removed 3 bases at V and 0 bases at J, leaving 8 bases unmatched. CDR3 size: 19 residues. Germline V CDR1 and CDR2: SGHRS, YFSETQ. The CDR3 DNA is TGCGCCAGCAGCTATGGACTAGCGGGAGGGATACCTAGCACAGATACGCAGTATTTT. It specifies CASSYGLAGGIPSTDTQYF.

The rearrangement joins TRBV5-1 to TRBJ2-3; D may be TRBD2 (5 bases). The CDR3 is made up of 16 amino acids. Trimming pared 4 bases from V and 0 bases from J, leaving 15 bases between. CDR1 and CDR2 (germline): SGHRS, YFSETQ. This CDR3 is CASSHEERTSTDTQYF. Written as DNA, the CDR3 is TGCGCCAGCAGCCATGAGGAGCGGACTAGCACAGATACGCAGTATTTT. The full variable domain, in which reference TRBV5-1 and TRBJ2-3 provide the parts outside the CDR3, is KAGVTQTPRYLIKTRGQQVTLSCSPISGHRSVSWYQQTPGQGLQFLFEYFSETQRNKGNFPGRFSGRQFSNSRSEMNVSTLELGDSALYLCASSHEERTSTDTQYFGPGTRLTVL.

This chain links TRBV9 with TRBJ2-5; D possibly corresponds to TRBD2 (6 bases). There are 14 residues in the CDR3. Trimming removed 4 bases at V and 0 bases at J, with 10 bases between. Germline CDR1 and CDR2: SGDLS and YYNGEE. In DNA, the CDR3 is TGTGCCAGCAGCCTCCGGACTAACCAAGAGACCCAGTACTTC. It encodes CASSLRTNQETQYF.

The genes are TRBV6-4 and TRBJ2-1; TRBD2 aligns across 9 bases. Germline trimming cut 3 bases from V and 4 bases from J; bases unmatched to any gene: 4. Germline V CDR1 and CDR2: MRHNA, SNTAGT. This CDR3 region has 15 residues. CDR3 region: CASSDGGGEYNEQFF. For the CDR3, the DNA is TGTGCCAGCAGTGATGGCGGGGGGGAGTACAATGAGCAGTTCTTC.

The chain links TRBV6-5 to TRBJ2-1; the D gene is possibly TRBD1 (6 bases). The CDR3 is 13 amino acids. V was trimmed by 5 bases and J by 7 bases, leaving 12 bases between them. Germline V CDR1 and CDR2: MNHEY, SVGAGI. For the CDR3, the DNA is TGTGCCAGCAGTGACCAGGGGTTGAATGAGCAGTTCTTC. It yields the protein CASSDQGLNEQFF.

This clonotype was seen a handful of times. The chain has TRBV7-3 and TRBJ2-1; TRBD2 might be the D (6 bases). This CDR3 is built from 15 residues. Germline V gene data show CDR1 as SGHTA and CDR2 as FQGTGA. Trimming removed 6 bases at V and 3 bases at J, with 15 bases between. The CDR3 here is CASRAGAGLYNEQFF. The CDR3 DNA sequence: TGTGCCAGCAGGGCCGGTGCGGGACTCTACAATGAGCAGTTCTTC.

V and J are TRBV5-1 and TRBJ2-7; tentative D call: TRBD1 (5 bases). This CDR3 contains 14 residues. The V gene's germline CDR1 is SGHRS and CDR2 YFSETQ. V lost 4 bases, J lost 5 bases, and 16 bases lay in between. The CDR3 here is CASSPKVLRDEQYF. The CDR3 nucleotides are TGCGCCAGCAGCCCGAAGGTCCTCAGGGACGAGCAGTACTTC.

The chain uses TRBV2 and TRBJ1-5, with D perhaps TRBD1 (5 bases). V was shortened by 6 bases and J by 0 bases, with 12 bases between the two germline ends. This CDR3 has 15 residues. Germline assignment: CDR1 SNHLY and CDR2 FYNNEI. The CDR3 DNA sequence: TGTGCCAGCAGAGGGGACGGCTATAGCAATCAGCCCCAGCATTTT. It specifies CASRGDGYSNQPQHF.

The rearrangement uses TRBV12-3 or TRBV12-4 and TRBJ1-1; weak D call: TRBD1 (6 bases). CDR3 length: 16 residues. V was trimmed by 3 bases and J by 3 bases, leaving 17 bases between them. CDR3 in amino acids: CASSFGGGRRDTEAFF. The CDR3 region has the DNA TGTGCCAGCAGTTTTGGCGGGGGGCGTCGGGACACTGAAGCTTTCTTT.

This clonotype was found a few times. The rearrangement links TRBV11-3 to TRBJ2-3, with TRBD2 matching over 15 bases. The J segment lost 5 bases and the V segment lost 5 bases, leaving 5 bases of the junction unmatched. This CDR3 region has 16 residues. The V gene's germline CDR1 is SGHNT and CDR2 YENEEA. The DNA for the CDR3 is TGTGCCAGCAGCCCCCGGACTAGCGGGAGGGGAGATACGCAGTATTTT. Translation: CASSPRTSGRGDTQYF.

The chain carries TRBV12-3 or TRBV12-4 and TRBJ2-7; perhaps D is TRBD1 or TRBD2 (5 bases each). V lost 5 bases and J lost 0, with 17 bases in between. CDR3 length equals 16 residues. This chain's CDR3 is CASSPYRGLSSYEQYF. CDR3 in DNA: TGTGCCAGCAGTCCTTACCGGGGCCTTAGCTCCTACGAGCAGTACTTC.

This clonotype came up once. The chain carries TRBV20-1 and TRBJ2-5; the match to TRBD2 covers 8 bases. The DNA end lines up better with TRBJ2-7; the J call may be wrong. CDR3 length equals 14 residues. Germline lookup yields CDR1 DFQATT and CDR2 SNEGSKA (reference sequence). The CDR3 spells CSARIAGKTYEQYF. DNA of the CDR3: TGCAGTGCTAGGATAGCGGGGAAAACCTACGAGCAGTACTTC.

J is TRBJ2-5 and V is TRBV19, with D unresolved. The CDR3 runs to 14 residues. Trimming pared 10 bases from V and 1 base from J, leaving 16 bases between. Germline V gene data show CDR1 as LNHDA and CDR2 as SQIVND (reference sequence). CDR3 amino acids: CATSPYSIQETQYF. The CDR3 nucleotides read TGTGCCACTTCCCCATACAGTATCCAAGAGACCCAGTACTTC.